A single sample gave rise to the 5 T cell receptor beta chains below, sequenced in a study of blood T cell repertoires in COVID-19. The assay was immunoSEQ multiplex PCR, and TCRdb's table has in-frame clones only and misses some. The table records approximately 300,000 clones, under 95% of them present only once. The sequenced sample was PBMCs or T cells enriched from blood (not recorded which). Receptors were obtained from a man aged 55 to 70 who had recovered from COVID-19.

The chain links TRBV12-3 or TRBV12-4 to TRBJ1-1, with 8 bases identical to TRBD1. Trimming cost V 8 bases and J 6 bases; bases outside gene matches: 2. The CDR3 is 11 amino acids. CDR3 in amino acids: CASGQGSEAFF. Here the CDR3 DNA reads TGTGCCAGCGGACAGGGCTCTGAAGCTTTCTTT.

The chain uses TRBV10-3 and TRBJ1-1; D is unresolved. Deletions cut 2 bases from V and 4 bases from J, with 14 bases between. The CDR3 is 15 residues long. Per the germline V gene, CDR1 is ENHRY and CDR2 is SYGVKD. This chain's CDR3 is CAISEPSLSSTEAFF. The CDR3 coding sequence is TGTGCCATCAGTGAGCCCTCACTTAGCAGCACTGAAGCTTTCTTT.

The V and J genes are TRBV23-1 and TRBJ2-1, with TRBD2 matching over 13 bases. TRBV23-1 is an open reading frame whose function is uncertain. V was clipped by 7 bases and J by 6 bases; unmatched bases: 9. This CDR3 is 16 amino acids long. The CDR3 loop reads CASIPRTSGGANEQFF. The CDR3 DNA reads TGCGCCAGCATCCCACGTACTAGCGGGGGGGCCAATGAGCAGTTCTTC.

The V and J genes are TRBV7-9 and TRBJ1-1, with D hard to call. This CDR3 has 14 amino acids. Deletions cut 4 bases from V and 1 base from J, with 10 bases between. Looked up from germline, CDR1 is SEHNR and CDR2 is FQNEAQ (reference sequence). The CDR3 nucleotides read TGTGCCAGCAGCTCTTCCCGGGAGAACACTGAAGCTTTCTTT. Protein sequence: CASSSSRENTEAFF.

This clone has only one observation. The genes are TRBV30 and TRBJ1-4; 8 bases fit TRBD1. Germline lookup yields CDR1 GTSNPN and CDR2 SVGIG (reference sequence). The J segment lost 8 bases and the V segment lost 3 bases, leaving 14 bases of the junction unmatched. The CDR3 extends over 16 amino acids. CDR3 DNA: TGTGCCTGGAGGGCCCGGGACAGGACCCCTGGGGAAAAACTGTTTTTT. As protein: CAWRARDRTPGEKLFF.